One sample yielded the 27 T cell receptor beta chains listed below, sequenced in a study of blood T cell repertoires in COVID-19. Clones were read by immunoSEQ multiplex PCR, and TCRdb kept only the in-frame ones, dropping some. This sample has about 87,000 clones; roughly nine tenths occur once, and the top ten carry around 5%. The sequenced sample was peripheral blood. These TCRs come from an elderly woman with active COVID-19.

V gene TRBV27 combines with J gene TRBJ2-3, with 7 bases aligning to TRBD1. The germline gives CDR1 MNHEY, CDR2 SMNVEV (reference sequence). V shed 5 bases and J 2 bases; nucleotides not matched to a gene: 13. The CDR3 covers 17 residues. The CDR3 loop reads CASSAYRGTQLTDTQYF. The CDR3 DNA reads TGTGCCAGCAGTGCATACAGGGGAACCCAGCTCACAGATACGCAGTATTTT.

DNA of the CDR3: TGTGCCAGTACCCCGGTTGGAGAAGCCCGCCGTCCTTACAATGAGCAGTTCTTC. Encoded protein: CASTPVGEARRPYNEQFF. The chain carries TRBV19 and TRBJ2-1; D not resolved. The CDR3 contains 18 residues. V was cut by 7 bases and J by 4 bases, with 26 bases left in between. Looked up from germline, CDR1 is LNHDA and CDR2 is SQIVND (reference sequence).

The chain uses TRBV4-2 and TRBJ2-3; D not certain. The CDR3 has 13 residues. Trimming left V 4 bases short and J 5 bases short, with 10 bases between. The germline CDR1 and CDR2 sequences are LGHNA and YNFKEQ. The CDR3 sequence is CASSPLREDTQYF. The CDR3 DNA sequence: TGTGCCAGCAGCCCTTTGAGAGAAGATACGCAGTATTTT.

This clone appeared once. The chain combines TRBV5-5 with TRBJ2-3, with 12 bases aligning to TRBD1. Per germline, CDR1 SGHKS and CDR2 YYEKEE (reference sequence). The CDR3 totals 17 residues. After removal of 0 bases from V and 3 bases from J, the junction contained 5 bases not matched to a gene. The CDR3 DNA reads TGTGCCAGCAGCTTGGGACCGGGACAGGGGGCAACAGATACGCAGTATTTT. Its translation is CASSLGPGQGATDTQYF.

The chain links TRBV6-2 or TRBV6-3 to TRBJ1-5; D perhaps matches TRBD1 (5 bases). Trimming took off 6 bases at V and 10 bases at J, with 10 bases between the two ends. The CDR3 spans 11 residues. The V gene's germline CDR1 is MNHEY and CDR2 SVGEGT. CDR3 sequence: CASSDSPPQHF. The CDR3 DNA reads TGTGCCAGCAGCGACAGCCCCCCCCAGCATTTT.

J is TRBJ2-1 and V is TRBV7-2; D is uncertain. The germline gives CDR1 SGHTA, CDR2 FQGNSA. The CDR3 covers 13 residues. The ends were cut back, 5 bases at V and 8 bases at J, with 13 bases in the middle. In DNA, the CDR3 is TGTGCCAGCAGCGAAGTACGCCGCGATGAGCAGTTCTTC. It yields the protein CASSEVRRDEQFF.

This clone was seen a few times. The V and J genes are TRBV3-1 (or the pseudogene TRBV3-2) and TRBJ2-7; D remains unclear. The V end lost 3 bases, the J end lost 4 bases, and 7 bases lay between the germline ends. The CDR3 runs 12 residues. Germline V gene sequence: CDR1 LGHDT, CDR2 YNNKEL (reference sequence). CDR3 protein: CASSQRKYEQYF. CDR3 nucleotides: TGTGCCAGCAGCCAGAGAAAGTACGAGCAGTACTTC.

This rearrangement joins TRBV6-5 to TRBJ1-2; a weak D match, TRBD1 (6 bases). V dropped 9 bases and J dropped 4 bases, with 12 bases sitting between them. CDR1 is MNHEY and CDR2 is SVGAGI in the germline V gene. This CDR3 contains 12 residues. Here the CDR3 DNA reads TGTGCCAGTCAGGGGATGAGCTATGGCTACACCTTC. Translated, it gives CASQGMSYGYTF.

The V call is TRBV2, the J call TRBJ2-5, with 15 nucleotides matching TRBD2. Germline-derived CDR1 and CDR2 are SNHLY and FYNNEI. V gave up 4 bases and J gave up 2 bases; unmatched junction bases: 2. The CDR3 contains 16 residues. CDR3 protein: CASSGGLAGGQETQYF. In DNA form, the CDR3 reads TGTGCCAGCAGTGGCGGACTAGCGGGAGGGCAAGAGACCCAGTACTTC.

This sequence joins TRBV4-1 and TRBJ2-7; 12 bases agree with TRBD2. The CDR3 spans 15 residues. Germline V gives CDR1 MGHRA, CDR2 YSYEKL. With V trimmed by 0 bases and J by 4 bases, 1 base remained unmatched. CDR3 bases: TGCGCCAGCAGCCAAGAACTAGCGGGAGGATACGAGCAGTACTTC. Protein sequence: CASSQELAGGYEQYF.

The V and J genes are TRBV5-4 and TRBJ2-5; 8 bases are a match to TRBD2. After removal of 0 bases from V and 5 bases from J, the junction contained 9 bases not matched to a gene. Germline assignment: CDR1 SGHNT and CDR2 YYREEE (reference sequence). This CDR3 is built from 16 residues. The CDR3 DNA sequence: TGTGCCAGCAGCTTGGCGGCTAGCGGGCAGGGGGAGACCCAGTACTTC. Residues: CASSLAASGQGETQYF.

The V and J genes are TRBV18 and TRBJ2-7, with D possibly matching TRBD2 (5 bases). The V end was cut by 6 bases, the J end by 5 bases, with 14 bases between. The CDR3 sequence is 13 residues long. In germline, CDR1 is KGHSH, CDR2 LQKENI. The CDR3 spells CASSREAPDEQYF. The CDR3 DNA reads TGTGCCAGCTCCCGGGAAGCCCCTGACGAGCAGTACTTC.

The CDR3 loop is CASSSTRGIDASSYNEQFF. CDR3 DNA sequence: TGTGCCAGCAGCTCTACGAGGGGGATAGACGCCAGCTCCTACAATGAGCAGTTCTTC. The chain is built from TRBV28 and TRBJ2-1; D is possibly TRBD1 (6 bases). Trimming removed 6 bases from V and 0 bases from J, with 24 bases in between. The CDR3 is 19 residues long. CDR1 MDHEN and CDR2 SYDVKM come from the germline V gene.

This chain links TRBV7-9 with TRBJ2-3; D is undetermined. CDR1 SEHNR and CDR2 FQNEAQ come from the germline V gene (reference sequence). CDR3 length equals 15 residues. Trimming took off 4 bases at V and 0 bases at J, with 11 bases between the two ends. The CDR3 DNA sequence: TGTGCCAGCAGCTCCTTCCCCACTAGCACAGATACGCAGTATTTT. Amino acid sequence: CASSSFPTSTDTQYF. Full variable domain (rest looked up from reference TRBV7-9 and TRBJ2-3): DTGVSQNPRHKITKRGQNVTFRCDPISEHNRLYWYRQTLGQGPEFLTYFQNEAQLEKSRLLSDRFSAERPKGSFSTLEIQRTEQGDSAMYLCASSSFPTSTDTQYFGPGTRLTVL.

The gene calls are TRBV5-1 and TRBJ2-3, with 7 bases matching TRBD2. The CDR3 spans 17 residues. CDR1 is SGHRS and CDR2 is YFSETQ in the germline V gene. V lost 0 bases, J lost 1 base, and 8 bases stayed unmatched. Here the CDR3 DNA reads TGCGCCAGCAGCTTGGCCTCCCTGGCGGGAGGCACAGATACGCAGTATTTT. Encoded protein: CASSLASLAGGTDTQYF.

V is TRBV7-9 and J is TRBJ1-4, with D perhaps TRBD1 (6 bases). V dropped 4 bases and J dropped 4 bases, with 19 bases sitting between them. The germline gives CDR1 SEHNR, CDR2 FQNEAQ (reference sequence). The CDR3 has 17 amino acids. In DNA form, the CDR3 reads TGTGCCAGCAGCTCGGGACACGTTCGAGGGCATAATGAAAAACTGTTTTTT. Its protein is CASSSGHVRGHNEKLFF.

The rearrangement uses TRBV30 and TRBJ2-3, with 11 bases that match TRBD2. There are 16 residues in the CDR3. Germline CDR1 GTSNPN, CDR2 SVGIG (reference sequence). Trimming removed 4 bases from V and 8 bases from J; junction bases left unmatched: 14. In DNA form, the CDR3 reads TGTGCCTGGACCGCCGGACTAGCGGGCCGGGGGGGTACGCAGTATTTT. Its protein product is CAWTAGLAGRGGTQYF.

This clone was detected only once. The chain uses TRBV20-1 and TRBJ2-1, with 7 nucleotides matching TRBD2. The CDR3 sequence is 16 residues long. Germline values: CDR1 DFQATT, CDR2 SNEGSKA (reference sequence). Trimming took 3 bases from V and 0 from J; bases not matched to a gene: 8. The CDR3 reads CSASGAGDGSYNEQFF. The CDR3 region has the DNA TGCAGTGCTAGTGGGGCGGGAGATGGCTCCTACAATGAGCAGTTCTTC.

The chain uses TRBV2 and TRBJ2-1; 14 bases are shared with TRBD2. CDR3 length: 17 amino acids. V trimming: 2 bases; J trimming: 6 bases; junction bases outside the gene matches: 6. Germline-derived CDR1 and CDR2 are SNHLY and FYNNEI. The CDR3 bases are TGTGCCAGCAGTGAAAGGCCGACTAGCGGGAGGGTCAATGAGCAGTTCTTC. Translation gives CASSERPTSGRVNEQFF.

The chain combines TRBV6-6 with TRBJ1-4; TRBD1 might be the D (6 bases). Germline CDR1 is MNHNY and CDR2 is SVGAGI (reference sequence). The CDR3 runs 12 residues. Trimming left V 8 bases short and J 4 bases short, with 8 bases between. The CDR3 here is CASGQFNEKLFF. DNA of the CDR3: TGTGCCAGCGGACAGTTTAATGAAAAACTGTTTTTT.

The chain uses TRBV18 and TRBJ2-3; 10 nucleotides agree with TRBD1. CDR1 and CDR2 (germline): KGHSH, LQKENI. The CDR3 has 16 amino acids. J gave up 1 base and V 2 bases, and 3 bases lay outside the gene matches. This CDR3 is CASSPTTGGGTDTQYF. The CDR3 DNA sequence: TGTGCCAGCTCACCAACGACAGGGGGCGGCACAGATACGCAGTATTTT.

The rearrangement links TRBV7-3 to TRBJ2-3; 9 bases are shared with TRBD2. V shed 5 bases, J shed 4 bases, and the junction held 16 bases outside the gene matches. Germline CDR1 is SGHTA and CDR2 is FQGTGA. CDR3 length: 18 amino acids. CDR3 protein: CASSQPRTSVGGADTQYF. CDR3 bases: TGTGCCAGCAGCCAACCCCGGACTAGCGTAGGGGGGGCAGATACGCAGTATTTT.

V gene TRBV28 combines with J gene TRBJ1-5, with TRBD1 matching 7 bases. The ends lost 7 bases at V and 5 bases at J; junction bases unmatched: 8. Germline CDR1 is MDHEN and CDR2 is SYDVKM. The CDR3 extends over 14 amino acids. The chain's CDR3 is CASTRRQGDQPQHF. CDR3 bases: TGTGCCAGCACCCGGAGGCAGGGGGATCAGCCCCAGCATTTT.

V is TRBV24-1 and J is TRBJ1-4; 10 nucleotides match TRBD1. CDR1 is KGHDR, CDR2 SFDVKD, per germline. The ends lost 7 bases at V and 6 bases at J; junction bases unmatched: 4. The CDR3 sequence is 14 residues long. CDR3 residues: CATSSGTGDEKLFF. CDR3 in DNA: TGTGCCACCAGCTCCGGGACAGGGGATGAAAAACTGTTTTTT.

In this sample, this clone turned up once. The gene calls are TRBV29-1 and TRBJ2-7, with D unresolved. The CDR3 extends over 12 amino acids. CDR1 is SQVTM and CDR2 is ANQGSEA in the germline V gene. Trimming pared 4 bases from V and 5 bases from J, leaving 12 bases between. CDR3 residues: CSVGVPTHEQYF. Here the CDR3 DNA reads TGCAGCGTTGGAGTACCAACCCACGAGCAGTACTTC.

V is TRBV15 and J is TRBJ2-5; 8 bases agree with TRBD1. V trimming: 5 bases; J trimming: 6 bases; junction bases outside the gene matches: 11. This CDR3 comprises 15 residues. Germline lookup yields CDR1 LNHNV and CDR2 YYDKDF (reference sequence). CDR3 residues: CATSRGQAGRKTQYF. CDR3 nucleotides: TGTGCCACCAGCCGGGGACAGGCCGGGCGGAAGACCCAGTACTTC.

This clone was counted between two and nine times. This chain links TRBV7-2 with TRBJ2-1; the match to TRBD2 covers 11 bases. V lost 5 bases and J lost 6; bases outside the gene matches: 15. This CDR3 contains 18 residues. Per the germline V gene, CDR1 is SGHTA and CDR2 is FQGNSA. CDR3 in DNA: TGTGCCAGCAGCCTTCACGCCCCTTGGACTAGCGGGTTCAATGAGCAGTTCTTC. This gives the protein CASSLHAPWTSGFNEQFF.